The rows below give T cell receptor beta chains drawn from one sample of a study of T-cell reconstitution after alpha-beta-depleted transplantation in children. TCRdb processed the PCR reads anew with MiXCR; each CDR3 protein has one entry. The table shows hundreds of thousands of distinct CDR3 sequences, with over 10% occurring only once. The source material was PBMCs, sampled before TCRalphabeta/CD19-depleted stem cell transplant. The receptors derive from a girl aged 2-10 years with congenital amegakaryocytic thrombocytopenia, due to receive a stem cell transplant. Each CDR3 is given with its conserved first and last residue. D genes are given only for firm matches. For some rows the clone size is stated as once, few or many, or as a class when expanded; others skip it.

TRBV14	few	.	TRBJ2-2	CASSLHFGTPANTGELFF	TGTGCCAGCAGCCTACATTTCGGGACGCCCGCGAACACCGGGGAGCTGTTTTTT
TRBV18	.	TRBD1	TRBJ2-4	CASSLTGVDQNIQYF	TGTGCCAGCTCCTTGACAGGGGTCGACCAAAACATTCAGTACTTC
TRBV6-1	.	.	TRBJ2-7	CASRDGRQTAYEQYF	TGTGCCAGCAGAGACGGCCGCCAGACCGCCTACGAGCAGTACTTC
TRBV11-2	few	.	TRBJ2-7	CASSYQVGRDEQYF	TGTGCCAGCAGCTACCAGGTGGGACGTGACGAGCAGTACTTC
TRBV20-1	.	.	TRBJ2-7	CSARPWRGEFYEQYF	TGCAGTGCTCGACCTTGGCGGGGAGAGTTCTACGAGCAGTACTTC
TRBV12-3/TRBV12-4	few	.	TRBJ1-5	CASSLGAGYSNQPQHF	TGTGCCAGCAGCCTTGGTGCGGGGTATAGCAATCAGCCCCAGCATTTT
TRBV20-1	many	.	TRBJ2-3	CSARGRVEDTQYF	TGCAGTGCTAGAGGGAGGGTTGAAGATACGCAGTATTTT
TRBV5-1	.	TRBD2	TRBJ2-7	CASSWWLAEDEQYF	TGCGCCAGCAGCTGGTGGCTAGCGGAAGACGAGCAGTACTTC
TRBV20-1	many	.	TRBJ1-5	CSARGSSKSNQPQHF	TGCAGTGCTAGAGGTAGCTCCAAGAGCAATCAGCCCCAGCATTTT
TRBV24-1	few	TRBD1	TRBJ1-1	CATSDSGRDRDTEAFF	TGTGCCACCAGTGATTCAGGCCGGGACAGGGACACTGAAGCTTTCTTT
TRBV25-1	.	.	TRBJ2-7	CASSEYTGISYEQYF	TGTGCCAGCAGTGAATATACAGGAATCTCCTACGAGCAGTACTTC
TRBV5-1	few	.	TRBJ2-5	CASSLLVAQETQYF	TGCGCCAGCAGCTTGCTGGTAGCTCAAGAGACCCAGTACTTC
TRBV20-1	many	.	TRBJ2-7	CSAMTAVHEQYF	TGCAGTGCTATGACAGCCGTCCACGAGCAGTACTTC
TRBV20-1	many	.	TRBJ2-3	CSAPFSGFGDTQYF	TGCAGTGCTCCTTTTAGCGGATTCGGGGATACGCAGTATTTT
TRBV6-5	many	.	TRBJ2-7	CASSYYGEGYEQYF	TGTGCCAGCAGTTACTACGGGGAAGGTTACGAGCAGTACTTC
TRBV18	.	.	TRBJ1-3	CASSPPSSGLADTIYF	TGTGCCAGCTCACCACCATCTTCGGGGCTGGCGGACACCATATATTTT
TRBV28	.	.	TRBJ2-2	CASSLSMAGELFF	TGTGCCAGCAGTTTATCGATGGCCGGGGAGCTGTTTTTT
TRBV12-3/TRBV12-4	many	.	TRBJ2-5	CASSLDAGQRAPYQETQYF	TGTGCCAGCAGTTTAGATGCGGGACAGAGAGCCCCGTACCAAGAGACCCAGTACTTC
TRBV6-6	many	.	TRBJ2-5	CASSTSSIRYF	TGTGCCAGCAGCACCTCTAGCATTAGGTACTTC
TRBV3-1	.	.	TRBJ2-3	CASSQETAGTDTQYF	TGTGCCAGCAGCCAAGAGACAGCTGGCACAGATACGCAGTATTTT
TRBV11-1	.	TRBD2	TRBJ2-3	CASSLARRAGGSTDTQYF	TGTGCCAGCAGCTTAGCGCGTCGAGCGGGAGGGAGCACAGATACGCAGTATTTT
TRBV7-9	many	TRBD2	TRBJ2-1	CASSRGLAAYNEQFF	TGTGCCAGCAGTCGCGGACTAGCGGCCTACAATGAGCAGTTCTTC
TRBV12-3/TRBV12-4	few	.	TRBJ2-7	CASSSPLTYEQYF	TGTGCCAGCAGCTCGCCATTAACCTACGAGCAGTACTTC
TRBV27	.	.	TRBJ2-1	CASSAGAEQFF	TGTGCCAGCAGTGCAGGGGCTGAGCAGTTCTTC
TRBV5-1	many	TRBD1	TRBJ2-3	CASSFDRASTDTQYF	TGCGCCAGCAGCTTCGACAGGGCAAGCACAGATACGCAGTATTTT
TRBV7-6	many	.	TRBJ2-1	CASSLRSGSGNEQFF	TGTGCCAGCAGCCTACGGTCAGGCTCGGGCAATGAGCAGTTCTTC
TRBV20-1	many	.	TRBJ2-7	CSAREVTTSYEQYF	TGCAGTGCTAGAGAGGTGACTACGTCCTACGAGCAGTACTTC
TRBV7-9	many	.	TRBJ2-1	CASSERLGDANEQFF	TGTGCCAGCAGCGAGAGATTAGGGGATGCTAATGAGCAGTTCTTC
TRBV11-2	few	.	TRBJ2-5	CASSRVTPYQETQYF	TGTGCCAGCAGCCGAGTTACACCGTACCAAGAGACCCAGTACTTC
TRBV7-2	.	TRBD2	TRBJ2-1	CASSPGGQRGTREQFF	TGTGCCAGCAGCCCGGGGGGGCAGCGGGGAACGCGAGAGCAGTTCTTC
TRBV27	.	.	TRBJ1-5	CASSSSRPNQPQHF	TGTGCCAGCAGTTCCTCGCGTCCTAATCAGCCCCAGCATTTT
TRBV15	.	.	TRBJ2-5	CATSRDPQHQETQYF	TGTGCCACCAGCAGAGATCCGCAGCACCAAGAGACCCAGTACTTC
TRBV7-2	few	TRBD1	TRBJ2-5	CASSFSWQGVLQETQYF	TGTGCCAGCAGCTTCTCCTGGCAGGGGGTATTACAAGAGACCCAGTACTTC
TRBV15	.	.	TRBJ2-3	CATSSLGEHDTQYF	TGTGCCACCAGCTCCCTAGGCGAGCACGATACGCAGTATTTT
TRBV20-1	few	.	TRBJ2-2	CSARQGRTNTGELFF	TGCAGTGCTAGACAGGGTAGGACGAACACCGGGGAGCTGTTTTTT
TRBV2	.	.	TRBJ2-7	CASRWTEPYEQYF	TGTGCCAGCAGATGGACAGAGCCCTACGAGCAGTACTTC
TRBV3-1	few	.	TRBJ1-2	CASSHWTANYGYTF	TGTGCCAGCAGCCACTGGACAGCCAACTATGGCTACACCTTC
TRBV19	.	.	TRBJ1-2	CASTLAGGYTF	TGTGCCAGTACGTTGGCAGGTGGCTACACCTTC
TRBV20-1	many	TRBD2	TRBJ2-7	CSVLEGLAGAYEQYF	TGCAGTGTTCTCGAAGGACTAGCGGGAGCCTACGAGCAGTACTTC
TRBV5-1	few	.	TRBJ2-6	CASSLVLVVGTTGANVLTF	TGCGCCAGCAGCTTGGTTTTGGTTGTCGGGACCACTGGGGCCAACGTCCTGACTTTC
TRBV12-3/TRBV12-4	.	TRBD2	TRBJ2-3	CASSSQLAIPPTDTQYF	TGTGCCAGCAGTTCGCAACTAGCGATCCCACCCACAGATACGCAGTATTTT
TRBV5-1	many	TRBD2	TRBJ2-5	CASSFYGTSGQETQYF	TGCGCCAGCAGCTTCTACGGGACTAGCGGACAAGAGACCCAGTACTTC
TRBV7-9	.	.	TRBJ2-7	CASSSGLLQYF	TGTGCCAGCAGCTCGGGACTCTTGCAGTACTTC
TRBV29-1	many	TRBD1	TRBJ2-7	CSVVGTGVYEQYF	TGCAGCGTTGTAGGGACAGGGGTATACGAGCAGTACTTC
TRBV5-6	few	.	TRBJ2-3	CASSSPRPGDTQYF	TGTGCCAGCAGCTCGCCGAGACCGGGTGATACGCAGTATTTT
TRBV6-1	many	.	TRBJ2-2	CASSVGRGTGELFF	TGTGCCAGCAGTGTAGGCCGAGGCACCGGGGAGCTGTTTTTT
TRBV20-1	few	TRBD2	TRBJ2-5	CSARDGNAGGETQYF	TGCAGTGCTAGAGATGGGAATGCGGGAGGTGAGACCCAGTACTTC
TRBV20-1	many	TRBD2	TRBJ2-1	CSASNGETSEQFF	TGCAGTGCTAGTAACGGGGAGACTAGCGAGCAGTTCTTC
TRBV7-2	.	.	TRBJ2-5	CASSLPFLGAETQYF	TGTGCCAGCAGCTTACCCTTCCTGGGGGCTGAGACCCAGTACTTC
TRBV5-1	.	TRBD2	TRBJ2-7	CASSLETSGKSSYEQYF	TGCGCCAGCAGCTTGGAGACTAGCGGGAAGAGCTCCTACGAGCAGTACTTC
TRBV6-5	.	.	TRBJ1-1	CASRWAAGRDKNTEAFF	TGTGCCAGCAGGTGGGCGGCGGGTAGGGACAAGAACACTGAAGCTTTCTTT
TRBV4-1	many	.	TRBJ2-1	CASEMGTFFEGEQFF	TGCGCCAGTGAAATGGGGACGTTTTTTGAGGGTGAGCAGTTCTTC
TRBV6-5	many	.	TRBJ1-4	CASSSGTPHEKLFF	TGTGCCAGCAGTTCCGGGACACCCCATGAAAAACTGTTTTTT
TRBV5-1	few	.	TRBJ1-4	CASSLGHLNEKLFF	TGCGCCAGCAGCTTGGGACACCTTAATGAAAAACTGTTTTTT